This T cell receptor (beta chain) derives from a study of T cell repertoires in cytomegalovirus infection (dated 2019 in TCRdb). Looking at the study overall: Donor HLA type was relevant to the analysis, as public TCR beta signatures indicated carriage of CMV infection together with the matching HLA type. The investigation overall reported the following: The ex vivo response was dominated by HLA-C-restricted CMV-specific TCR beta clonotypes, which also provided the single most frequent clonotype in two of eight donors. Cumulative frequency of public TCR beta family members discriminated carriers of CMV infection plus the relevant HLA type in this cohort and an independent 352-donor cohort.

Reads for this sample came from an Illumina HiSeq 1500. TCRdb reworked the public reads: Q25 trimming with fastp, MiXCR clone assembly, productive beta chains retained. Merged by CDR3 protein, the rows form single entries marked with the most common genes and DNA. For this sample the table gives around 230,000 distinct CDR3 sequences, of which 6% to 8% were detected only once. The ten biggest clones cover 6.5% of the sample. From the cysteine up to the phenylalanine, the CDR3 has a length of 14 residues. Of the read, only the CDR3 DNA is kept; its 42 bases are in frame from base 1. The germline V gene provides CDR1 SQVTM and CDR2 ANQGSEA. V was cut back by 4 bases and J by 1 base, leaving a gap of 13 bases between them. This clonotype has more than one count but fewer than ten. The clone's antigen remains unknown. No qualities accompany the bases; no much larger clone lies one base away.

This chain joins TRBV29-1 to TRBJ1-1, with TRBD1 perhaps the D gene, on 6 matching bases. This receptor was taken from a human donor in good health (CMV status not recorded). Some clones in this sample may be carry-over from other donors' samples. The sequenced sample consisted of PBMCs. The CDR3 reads CSVVQGPPNTEAFF. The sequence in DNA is TGCAGCGTTGTACAGGGCCCTCCGAACACTGAAGCTTTCTTT.